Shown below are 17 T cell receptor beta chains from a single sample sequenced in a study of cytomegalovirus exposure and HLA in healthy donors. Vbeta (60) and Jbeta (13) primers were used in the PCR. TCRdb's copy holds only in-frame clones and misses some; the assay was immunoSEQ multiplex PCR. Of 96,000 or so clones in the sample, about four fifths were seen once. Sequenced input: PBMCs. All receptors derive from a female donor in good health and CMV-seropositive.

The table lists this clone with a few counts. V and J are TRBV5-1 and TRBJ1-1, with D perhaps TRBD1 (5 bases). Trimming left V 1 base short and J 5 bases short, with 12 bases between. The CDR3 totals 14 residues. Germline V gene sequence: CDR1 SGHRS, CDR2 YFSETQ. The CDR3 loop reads CASSLSGGNTEAFF. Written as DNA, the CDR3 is TGCGCCAGCAGCTTGAGTGGGGGGAATACTGAAGCTTTCTTT. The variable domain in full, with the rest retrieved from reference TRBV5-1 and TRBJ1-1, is KAGVTQTPRYLIKTRGQQVTLSCSPISGHRSVSWYQQTPGQGLQFLFEYFSETQRNKGNFPGRFSGRQFSNSRSEMNVSTLELGDSALYLCASSLSGGNTEAFFGQGTRLTVV.

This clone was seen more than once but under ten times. The CDR3 here is CATLLGRGYGYTF. As DNA, the CDR3 is TGTGCCACCCTCTTGGGGCGAGGCTATGGCTACACCTTC. The V and J genes are TRBV7-2 and TRBJ1-2; the D gene is possibly TRBD1 (5 bases). The CDR3 is 13 residues long. Germline V lookup: CDR1 SGHTA, CDR2 FQGNSA. Trimming removed 10 bases at V and 4 bases at J, with 16 bases between.

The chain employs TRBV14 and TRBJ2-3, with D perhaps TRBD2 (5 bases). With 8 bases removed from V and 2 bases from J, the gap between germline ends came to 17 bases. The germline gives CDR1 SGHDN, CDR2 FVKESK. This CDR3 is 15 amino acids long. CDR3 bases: TGTGCCAGCGGGAGCGAGTCCACAGTCACAGATACGCAGTATTTT. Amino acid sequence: CASGSESTVTDTQYF.

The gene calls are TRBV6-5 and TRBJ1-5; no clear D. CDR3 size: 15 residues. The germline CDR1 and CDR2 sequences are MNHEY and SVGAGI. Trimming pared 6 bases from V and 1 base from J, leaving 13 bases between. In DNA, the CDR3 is TGTGCCAGCAGCTTACTCCCGGAGAGCAATCAGCCCCAGCATTTT. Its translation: CASSLLPESNQPQHF.

The DNA for the CDR3 is TGTGCCAGTAGACCACAGGGGGTTGGCGAGCAGTACTTC. Translation: CASRPQGVGEQYF. The V call is TRBV19, the J call TRBJ2-7; 8 bases fit TRBD1. The CDR3 is 13 residues long. Germline V gene data show CDR1 as LNHDA and CDR2 as SQIVND (reference sequence). The junction had 7 bases not matched to a gene; V was cut back by 6 bases and J by 6 bases.

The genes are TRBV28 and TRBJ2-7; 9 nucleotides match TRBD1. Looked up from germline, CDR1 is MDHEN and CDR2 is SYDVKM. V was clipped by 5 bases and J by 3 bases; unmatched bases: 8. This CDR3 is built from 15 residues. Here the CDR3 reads CASSPPGQGYYEQYF. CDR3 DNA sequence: TGTGCCAGCAGTCCCCCGGGACAGGGATACTACGAGCAGTACTTC.

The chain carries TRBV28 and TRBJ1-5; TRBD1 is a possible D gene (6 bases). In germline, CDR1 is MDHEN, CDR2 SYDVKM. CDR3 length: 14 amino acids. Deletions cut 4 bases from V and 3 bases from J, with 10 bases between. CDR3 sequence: CASSSGHHNQPQHF. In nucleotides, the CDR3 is TGTGCCAGCAGTTCGGGACACCACAATCAGCCCCAGCATTTT.

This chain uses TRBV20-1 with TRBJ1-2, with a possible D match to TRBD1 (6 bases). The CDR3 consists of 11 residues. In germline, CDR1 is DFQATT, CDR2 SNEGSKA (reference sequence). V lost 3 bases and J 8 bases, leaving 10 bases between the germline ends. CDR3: CSASRGEGYTF. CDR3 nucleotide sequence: TGCAGTGCTAGCAGGGGTGAAGGCTACACCTTC.

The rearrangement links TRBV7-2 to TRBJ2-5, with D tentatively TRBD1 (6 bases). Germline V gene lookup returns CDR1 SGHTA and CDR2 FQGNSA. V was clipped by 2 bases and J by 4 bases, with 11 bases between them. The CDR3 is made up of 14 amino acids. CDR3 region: CASSLSRGAETQYF. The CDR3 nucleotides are TGTGCCAGCAGCTTAAGCAGGGGCGCAGAGACCCAGTACTTC. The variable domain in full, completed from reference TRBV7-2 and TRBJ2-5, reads GAGVSQSPSNKVTEKGKDVELRCDPISGHTALYWYRQSLGQGLEFLIYFQGNSAPDKSGLPSDRFSAERTGGSVSTLTIQRTQQEDSAVYLCASSLSRGAETQYFGPGTRLLVL.

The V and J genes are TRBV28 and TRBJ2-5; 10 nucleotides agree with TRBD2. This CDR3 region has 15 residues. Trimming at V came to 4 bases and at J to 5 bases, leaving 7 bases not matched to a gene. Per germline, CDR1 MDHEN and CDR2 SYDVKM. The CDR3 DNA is TGTGCCAGCAGTTGGTCTAGCGGGAGCGTCGAGACCCAGTACTTC. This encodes CASSWSSGSVETQYF. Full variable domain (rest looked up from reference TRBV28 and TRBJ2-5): DVKVTQSSRYLVKRTGEKVFLECVQDMDHENMFWYRQDPGLGLRLIYFSYDVKMKEKGDIPEGYSVSREKKERFSLILESASTNQTSMYLCASSWSSGSVETQYFGPGTRLLVL.

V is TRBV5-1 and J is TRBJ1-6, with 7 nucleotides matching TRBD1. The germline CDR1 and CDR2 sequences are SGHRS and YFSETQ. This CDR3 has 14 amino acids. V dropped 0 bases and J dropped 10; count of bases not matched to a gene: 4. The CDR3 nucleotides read TGCGCCAGCAGCTTGGAAGGGGGCGGATCACCCCTCCACTTT. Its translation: CASSLEGGGSPLHF.

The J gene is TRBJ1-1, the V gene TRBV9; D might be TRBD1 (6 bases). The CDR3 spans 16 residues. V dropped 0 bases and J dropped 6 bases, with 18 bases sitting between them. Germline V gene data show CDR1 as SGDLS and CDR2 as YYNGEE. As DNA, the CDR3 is TGTGCCAGCAGCGTAGACCCAGACGGCAGGGGCGCTGAAGCTTTCTTT. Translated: CASSVDPDGRGAEAFF.

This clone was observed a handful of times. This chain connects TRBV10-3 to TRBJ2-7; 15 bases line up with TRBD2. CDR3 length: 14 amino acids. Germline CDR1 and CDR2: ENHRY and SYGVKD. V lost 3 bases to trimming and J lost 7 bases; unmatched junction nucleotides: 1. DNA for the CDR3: TGTGCCATCAGTGATGGGACTAGCGGGGGGGAGCAGTACTTC. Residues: CAISDGTSGGEQYF.

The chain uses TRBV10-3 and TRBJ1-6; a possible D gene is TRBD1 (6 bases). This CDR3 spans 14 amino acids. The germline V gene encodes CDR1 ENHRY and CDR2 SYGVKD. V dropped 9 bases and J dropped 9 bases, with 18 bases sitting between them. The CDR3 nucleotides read TGTGCCATAACACAGGGTGTGTATGGTTCACCCCTCCACTTT. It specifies CAITQGVYGSPLHF.

For the CDR3, the DNA is TGCGCCAGCAGCTTGGCTCCTAGTTTGAATGAGCAGTTCTTC. Residues: CASSLAPSLNEQFF. This chain uses TRBV5-1 with TRBJ2-1; D not certain. Trimming removed 0 bases at V and 7 bases at J, with 11 bases between. CDR1 is SGHRS and CDR2 is YFSETQ in the germline V gene. This CDR3 spans 14 amino acids.

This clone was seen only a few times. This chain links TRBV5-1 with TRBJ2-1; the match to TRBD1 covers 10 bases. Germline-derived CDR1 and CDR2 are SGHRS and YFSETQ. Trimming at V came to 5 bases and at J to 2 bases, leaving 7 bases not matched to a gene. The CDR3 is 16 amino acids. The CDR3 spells CASSLGQGVTYNEQFF. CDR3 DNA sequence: TGCGCCAGCAGTCTTGGACAGGGGGTAACCTACAATGAGCAGTTCTTC. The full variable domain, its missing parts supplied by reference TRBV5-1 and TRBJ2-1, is KAGVTQTPRYLIKTRGQQVTLSCSPISGHRSVSWYQQTPGQGLQFLFEYFSETQRNKGNFPGRFSGRQFSNSRSEMNVSTLELGDSALYLCASSLGQGVTYNEQFFGPGTRLTVL.

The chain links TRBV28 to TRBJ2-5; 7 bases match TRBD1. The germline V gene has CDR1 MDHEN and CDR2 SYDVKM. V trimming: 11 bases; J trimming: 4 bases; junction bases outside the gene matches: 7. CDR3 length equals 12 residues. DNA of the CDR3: TGTGCCGTACAGGGGCAGGGAGAGACCCAGTACTTC. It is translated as CAVQGQGETQYF.